The 25 T cell receptor beta chains given below trace back to one sample, sequenced in a study of OX40 agonist ivuxolimab in advanced cancers. Produced via immunoSEQ multiplex PCR; TCRdb's table is partial and in-frame only. Among some 28,000 clones, about 79% were seen once, and the ten largest hold 15%. Sequences were derived from CD4+ or CD8+ T cells sorted from blood, sampled in a trial of the OX40 agonist ivuxolimab. The receptors originated from an adult with an advanced solid tumor such as melanoma, head and neck, liver or kidney cancer.

This clone is a singleton in its sample. This rearrangement joins TRBV9 to TRBJ2-7; D possibly corresponds to TRBD1 (6 bases). Trimming took off 4 bases at V and 6 bases at J, with 11 bases between the two ends. There are 12 residues in the CDR3. CDR1 is SGDLS and CDR2 is YYNGEE in the germline V gene. The DNA of the CDR3 is TGTGCCAGCAGCCAGGGGTACGGCGAGCAGTACTTC. Translation: CASSQGYGEQYF.

The DNA of the CDR3 is TGTGCCAGCAGTGTTCTAGCGATCGTTAACTATGGCTACACCTTC. Translation: CASSVLAIVNYGYTF. V and J are TRBV2 and TRBJ1-2, with D unclear. The germline V gene encodes CDR1 SNHLY and CDR2 FYNNEI. Trimming pared 4 bases from V and 1 base from J, leaving 13 bases between. The CDR3 consists of 15 residues.

The chain uses TRBV30 and TRBJ1-2; D might be TRBD1 (5 bases). V was clipped by 5 bases and J by 3 bases, with 19 bases between them. The CDR3 runs 15 residues. The germline V gene encodes CDR1 GTSNPN and CDR2 SVGIG (reference sequence). DNA of the CDR3: TGTGCCTGGGGCACAGGTTGGGTGTCTGACTATGGCTACACCTTC. Encoded protein: CAWGTGWVSDYGYTF.

The chain recombines TRBV9 with TRBJ1-2, with no clear D. Germline CDR1 SGDLS, CDR2 YYNGEE. The CDR3 has 11 amino acids. Trimming took 3 bases from V and 7 from J, leaving 7 bases between them. In DNA, the CDR3 is TGTGCCAGCAGCGCCCGCGGTGGCTACACCTTC. Its translation is CASSARGGYTF.

This sequence joins TRBV15 and TRBJ2-6; D gene ambiguous. Germline V gene sequence: CDR1 LNHNV, CDR2 YYDKDF (reference sequence). The CDR3 contains 15 residues. The V and J ends lost 2 bases and 4 bases respectively, with 9 bases between them. The CDR3 DNA follows: TGTGCCACCAGCAGAAGGTCAAGCGGGGCCAACGTCCTGACTTTC. Its protein is CATSRRSSGANVLTF.

The chain carries TRBV7-9 and TRBJ2-1, with TRBD1 as a possible D gene (8 bases). V was cut by 5 bases and J by 7 bases, with 18 bases left in between. The CDR3 contains 15 residues. Germline CDR1 SEHNR, CDR2 FQNEAQ (reference sequence). CDR3 DNA: TGTGCCAGCAGCATCACAGGGGGGGCGTTTAATGAGCAGTTCTTC. It codes for CASSITGGAFNEQFF.

In DNA, the CDR3 is TGTGCCAGCATGAAGGAGTGGATCACTGAAGCTTTCTTT. It specifies CASMKEWITEAFF. The V and J genes are TRBV6-5 and TRBJ1-1, with D uncertain. V lost 7 bases, J lost 4 bases, and 13 bases lay in between. Germline lookup yields CDR1 MNHEY and CDR2 SVGAGI. The CDR3 sequence is 13 residues long.

The rearrangement links TRBV4-1 to TRBJ1-1; weak D call: TRBD1 (6 bases). Germline V lookup: CDR1 MGHRA, CDR2 YSYEKL. Trimming shortened V by 4 bases and J by 1 base, and 19 bases separated the two germline ends. The CDR3 sequence is 17 residues long. In DNA form, the CDR3 reads TGCGCCAGCAGCCTGCCGAGGAACTGGACAGCGAACACTGAAGCTTTCTTT. Residues: CASSLPRNWTANTEAFF.

The chain recombines TRBV7-3 with TRBJ2-3, with 10 bases that match TRBD2. Germline V gene lookup returns CDR1 SGHTA and CDR2 FQGTGA. The length of the CDR3 is 15 residues. The trim removed 6 bases at V and 0 bases at J, leaving 3 bases unmatched. The CDR3 here is CASSPSGGSTDTQYF. The CDR3 region has the DNA TGTGCCAGCAGTCCTAGCGGGGGAAGCACAGATACGCAGTATTTT.

The chain is built from TRBV5-1 and TRBJ2-3, with 8 bases fitting TRBD2. V shed 0 bases and J 1 base; nucleotides not matched to a gene: 4. CDR1 is SGHRS and CDR2 is YFSETQ in the germline V gene. CDR3 length equals 16 residues. This CDR3 is CASSLVAGGGTDTQYF. CDR3 DNA sequence: TGCGCCAGCAGCTTGGTGGCGGGGGGTGGCACAGATACGCAGTATTTT.

This clone occurred a few times. This chain connects TRBV7-2 to TRBJ1-1; 9 bases match TRBD1. V shed 1 base, J shed 5 bases, and the junction held 8 bases outside the gene matches. The germline V gene encodes CDR1 SGHTA and CDR2 FQGNSA. The CDR3 length is 16 residues. The CDR3 bases are TGTGCCAGCAGCTTAGAGGACAGGGGCTGGGGGACTGAAGCTTTCTTT. Protein sequence: CASSLEDRGWGTEAFF.

The chain joins TRBV18 to TRBJ1-1; D is undetermined. CDR3 length equals 12 residues. Germline lookup yields CDR1 KGHSH and CDR2 LQKENI. With 3 bases removed from V and 1 base from J, the gap between germline ends came to 3 bases. The CDR3 is CASSPTNTEAFF. The CDR3 bases are TGTGCCAGCTCACCGACGAACACTGAAGCTTTCTTT.

This chain connects TRBV9 to TRBJ1-2; D is perhaps TRBD1 (5 bases). CDR1 and CDR2 (germline): SGDLS, YYNGEE. Deletions cut 0 bases from V and 8 bases from J, with 14 bases between. This CDR3 has 14 amino acids. CDR3 sequence: CASSVAGTSLGYTF. The CDR3 nucleotides are TGTGCCAGCAGCGTAGCGGGGACGTCTCTGGGCTACACCTTC.

This rearrangement joins TRBV19 to TRBJ2-3, with D possibly matching TRBD1 (5 bases). Germline CDR1 LNHDA, CDR2 SQIVND (reference sequence). This CDR3 is 15 amino acids long. V lost 3 bases, J lost 4 bases, and 14 bases lay in between. CDR3 region: CASSITGSVSDTQYF. The CDR3 DNA reads as TGTGCCAGTAGTATCACAGGTTCTGTTTCAGATACGCAGTATTTT.

The rearrangement uses TRBV27 and TRBJ2-7; 7 bases map to TRBD1. Germline CDR1 MNHEY, CDR2 SMNVEV (reference sequence). V lost 8 bases to trimming and J lost 2 bases; unmatched junction nucleotides: 6. The CDR3 spans 13 residues. CDR3 sequence: CASRDRLTYEQYF. For the CDR3, the DNA is TGTGCCAGCCGGGACAGACTAACCTACGAGCAGTACTTC.

This chain uses TRBV7-9 with TRBJ2-5, with D perhaps matching TRBD1 (5 bases). CDR3 length: 14 amino acids. V was shortened by 5 bases and J by 1 base, with 11 bases between the two germline ends. The germline V gene has CDR1 SEHNR and CDR2 FQNEAQ (reference sequence). For the CDR3, the DNA is TGTGCCAGCAGCGTCTCAGGGTTCCAAGAGACCCAGTACTTC. The encoded protein is CASSVSGFQETQYF.

The V gene is TRBV5-1, the J gene TRBJ2-3; D possibly matches TRBD1 or TRBD2 (5 bases each). Trimming removed 2 bases from V and 6 bases from J, with 13 bases in between. Looked up from germline, CDR1 is SGHRS and CDR2 is YFSETQ. CDR3 length: 14 residues. The CDR3 sequence: CASSLGTPGDTQYF. In DNA, the CDR3 is TGCGCCAGCAGCTTAGGGACCCCTGGCGATACGCAGTATTTT.

This chain joins TRBV5-4 and TRBJ2-2, with 8 bases that match TRBD2. The length of the CDR3 is 14 residues. V lost 3 bases to trimming and J lost 7 bases; unmatched junction nucleotides: 5. Per the germline V gene, CDR1 is SGHNT and CDR2 is YYREEE (reference sequence). CDR3 in DNA: TGTGCCAGCAGCTCTAAGGCGGGGGGCGGGGAGCTGTTTTTT. As protein: CASSSKAGGGELFF.

The chain is built from TRBV6-5 and TRBJ1-4, with D tentatively TRBD1 (6 bases). Trimming removed 11 bases from V and 6 bases from J, with 19 bases in between. The germline V gene encodes CDR1 MNHEY and CDR2 SVGAGI. The length of the CDR3 is 14 residues. The CDR3 DNA follows: TGTGCCGGTAAACGCAGCGGGGGCGATGAAAAACTGTTTTTT. Translated, it gives CAGKRSGGDEKLFF.

This sequence joins TRBV27 and TRBJ1-2; TRBD1 agrees at 12 bases. CDR3 length equals 15 residues. V trimming: 4 bases; J trimming: 8 bases; junction bases outside the gene matches: 8. Looked up from germline, CDR1 is MNHEY and CDR2 is SMNVEV (reference sequence). The CDR3 spells CASSSPGQGAEGYTF. CDR3 in DNA: TGTGCCAGCAGTTCCCCGGGACAGGGGGCGGAGGGCTACACCTTC.

The chain couples TRBV5-1 to TRBJ2-7, with 8 bases lining up with TRBD1. CDR3 length: 12 amino acids. The germline V gene encodes CDR1 SGHRS and CDR2 YFSETQ. V shed 2 bases and J 6 bases; nucleotides not matched to a gene: 1. CDR3 DNA: TGCGCCAGCAGCTTTACAGGGGGCGAGCAGTACTTC. Protein product: CASSFTGGEQYF.

The CDR3 DNA sequence: TGTGCCAGCAGTCCGGGCTCCCGCATCTACGAGCAGTACTTC. Translation: CASSPGSRIYEQYF. The chain combines TRBV27 with TRBJ2-7; D not resolved. In germline, CDR1 is MNHEY, CDR2 SMNVEV (reference sequence). CDR3 length: 14 residues. V was shortened by 5 bases and J by 3 bases, with 14 bases between the two germline ends.

The chain joins TRBV9 to TRBJ1-2; TRBD1 aligns across 9 bases. The CDR3 has 16 residues. With V trimmed by 4 bases and J by 4 bases, 11 bases remained unmatched. Germline values: CDR1 SGDLS, CDR2 YYNGEE. CDR3 DNA: TGTGCCAGCAGCCCAACCACAGGGGGCGGCTCCTATGGCTACACCTTC. Translation gives CASSPTTGGGSYGYTF. Complete variable domain (other parts from reference TRBV9 and TRBJ1-2): DSGVTQTPKHLITATGQRVTLRCSPRSGDLSVYWYQQSLDQGLQFLIQYYNGEERAKGNILERFSAQQFPDLHSELNLSSLELGDSALYFCASSPTTGGGSYGYTFGSGTRLTVV.

CDR3 nucleotides: TGTGCCATCACTGACGGGACTAGCGGGGGGAATGAGCAGTTCTTC. Amino acids: CAITDGTSGGNEQFF. The rearrangement links TRBV10-3 to TRBJ2-1; 15 nucleotides agree with TRBD2. The CDR3 sequence is 15 residues long. The ends lost 7 bases at V and 7 bases at J; junction bases unmatched: 5. Per the germline V gene, CDR1 is ENHRY and CDR2 is SYGVKD.

This clone was seen once. The genes are TRBV2 and TRBJ2-3; D possibly corresponds to TRBD2 (6 bases). This CDR3 is 12 amino acids long. Germline CDR1 reads SNHLY; CDR2 reads FYNNEI. V was shortened by 3 bases and J by 9 bases, with 10 bases between the two germline ends. CDR3 residues: CASSDGGGTQYF. CDR3 in DNA: TGTGCCAGCAGTGACGGGGGTGGGACGCAGTATTTT.